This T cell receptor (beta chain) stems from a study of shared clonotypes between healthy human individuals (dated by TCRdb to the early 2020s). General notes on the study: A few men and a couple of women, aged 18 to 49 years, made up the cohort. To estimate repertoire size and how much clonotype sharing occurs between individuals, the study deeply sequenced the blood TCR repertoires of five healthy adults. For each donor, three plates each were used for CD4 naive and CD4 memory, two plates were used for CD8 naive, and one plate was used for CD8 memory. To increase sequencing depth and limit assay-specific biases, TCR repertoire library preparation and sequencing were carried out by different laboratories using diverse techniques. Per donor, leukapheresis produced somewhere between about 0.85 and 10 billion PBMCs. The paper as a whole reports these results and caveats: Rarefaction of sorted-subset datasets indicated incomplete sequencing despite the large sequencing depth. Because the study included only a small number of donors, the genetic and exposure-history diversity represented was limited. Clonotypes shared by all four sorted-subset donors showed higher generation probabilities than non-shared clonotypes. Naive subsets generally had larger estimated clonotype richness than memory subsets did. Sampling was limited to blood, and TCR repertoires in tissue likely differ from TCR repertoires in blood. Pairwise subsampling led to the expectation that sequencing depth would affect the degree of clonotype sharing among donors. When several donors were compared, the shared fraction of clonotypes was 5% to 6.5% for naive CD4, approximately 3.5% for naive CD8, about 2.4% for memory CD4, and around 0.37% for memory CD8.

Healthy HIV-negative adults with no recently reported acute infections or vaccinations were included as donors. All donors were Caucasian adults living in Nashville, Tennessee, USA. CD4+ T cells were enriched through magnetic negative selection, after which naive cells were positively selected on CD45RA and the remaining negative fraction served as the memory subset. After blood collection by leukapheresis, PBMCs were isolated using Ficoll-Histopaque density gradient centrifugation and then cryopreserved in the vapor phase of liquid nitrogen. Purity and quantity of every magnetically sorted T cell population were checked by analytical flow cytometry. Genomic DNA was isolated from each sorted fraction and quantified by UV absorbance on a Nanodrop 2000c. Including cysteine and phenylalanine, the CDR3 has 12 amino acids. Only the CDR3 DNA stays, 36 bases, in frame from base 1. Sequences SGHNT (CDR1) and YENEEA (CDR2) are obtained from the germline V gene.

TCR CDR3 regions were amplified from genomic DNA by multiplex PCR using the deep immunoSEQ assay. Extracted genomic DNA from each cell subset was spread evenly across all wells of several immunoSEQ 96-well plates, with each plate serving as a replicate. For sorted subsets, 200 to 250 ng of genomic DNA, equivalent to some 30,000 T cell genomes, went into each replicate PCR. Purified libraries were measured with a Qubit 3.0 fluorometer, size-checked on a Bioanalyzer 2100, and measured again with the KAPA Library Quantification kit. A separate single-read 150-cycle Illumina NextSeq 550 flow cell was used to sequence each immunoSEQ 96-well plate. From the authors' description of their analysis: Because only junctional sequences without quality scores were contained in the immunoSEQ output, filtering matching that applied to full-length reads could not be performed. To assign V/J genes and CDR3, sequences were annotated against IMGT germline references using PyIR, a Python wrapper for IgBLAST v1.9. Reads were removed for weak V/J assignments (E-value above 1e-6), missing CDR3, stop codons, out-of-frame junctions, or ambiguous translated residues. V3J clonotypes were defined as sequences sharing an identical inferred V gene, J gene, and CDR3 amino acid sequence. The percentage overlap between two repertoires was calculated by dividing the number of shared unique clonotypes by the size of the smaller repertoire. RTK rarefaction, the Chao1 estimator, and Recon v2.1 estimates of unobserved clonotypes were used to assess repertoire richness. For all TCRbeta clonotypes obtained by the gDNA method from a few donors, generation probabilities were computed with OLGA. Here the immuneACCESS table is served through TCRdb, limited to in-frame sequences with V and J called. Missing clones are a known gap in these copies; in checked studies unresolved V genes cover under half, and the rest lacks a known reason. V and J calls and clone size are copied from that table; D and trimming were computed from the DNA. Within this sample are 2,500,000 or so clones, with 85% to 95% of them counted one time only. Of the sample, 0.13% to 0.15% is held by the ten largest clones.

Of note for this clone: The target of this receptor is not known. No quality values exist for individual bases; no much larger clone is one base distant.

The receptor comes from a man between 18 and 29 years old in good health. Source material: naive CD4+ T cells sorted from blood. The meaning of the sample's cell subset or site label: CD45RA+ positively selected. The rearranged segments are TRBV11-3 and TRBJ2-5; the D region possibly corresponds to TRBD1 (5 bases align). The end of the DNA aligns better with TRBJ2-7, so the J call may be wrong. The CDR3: CASSSSGYEQYF. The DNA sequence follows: TGTGCCAGCAGCTCCTCAGGGTACGAGCAGTACTTC.